This T cell receptor beta chain was captured by sequencing in a study of T cells in Graves' hyperthyroidism and ophthalmopathy. Uncontrolled infection, other autoimmune disease, pregnancy and lactation each barred patients from inclusion. This clonotype was seen many times. Its antigen is undetermined. Whole-study results and caveats: Ophthalmopathy was identified by the model a median roughly six months ahead of onset. Ophthalmopathy was separated from stable hyperthyroidism by a 13 V-J model.

Trimming removed 0 bases from V and 6 bases from J, with 15 bases in between. CDR1 and CDR2 (germline): SGDLS, YYNGEE. The length of the CDR3 is 15 residues. RNA transcripts yielded amplified TCR beta CDR3 regions. The TCR CDR3 first-round RT-PCR relied on the HTBI primer set. TCRdb ran MiXCR on the multiplex PCR reads and lists one entry per CDR3 protein. The sample contains 400,000 or so distinct CDR3 sequences, roughly 15% of which appear only once. This TCR was sampled from a woman aged 25 to 39 with Graves' ophthalmopathy. The sequenced sample consisted of blood. The gene calls are TRBV9 and TRBJ1-1; D gene ambiguous. The CDR3 reads CASSVGPRAESEAFF. CDR3 DNA: TGTGCCAGCAGCGTAGGCCCACGGGCAGAGTCTGAAGCTTTCTTT.